The clone carrying this T cell receptor beta chain was counted a few times. This specimen belongs to a study of blood T cell repertoires in COVID-19. Study context: The samples span acute and convalescent COVID-19 from the United States, Italy and Spain.

Produced via immunoSEQ multiplex PCR; TCRdb's table is partial and in-frame only. The sample lists 150,000 to 160,000 clones, around 89% occurring once. Germline V CDR1 and CDR2: MDHEN, SYDVKM. V dropped 6 bases and J dropped 8 bases, with 13 bases sitting between them. The CDR3 has 12 residues. Specimen: peripheral blood. The chain employs TRBV28 and TRBJ1-2; no reliable D call. This clonotype was obtained from a woman aged 40 to 50 with acute or convalescent COVID-19. The CDR3 region has the DNA TGTGCCAGCAGACGGGAGTCCCTGGGCTACACCTTC. Protein product: CASRRESLGYTF.